The clone carrying this T cell receptor (beta chain) was observed at least ten times. Molecular barcoding with unique molecular identifiers was used for the TCRbeta library. MiXCR was run by TCRdb on the PCR reads, yielding one entry per CDR3 protein. The repertoire consists of 450,000 to 500,000 distinct CDR3 sequences, with under 15% occurring once and the leading ten covering roughly 5.4%. These data belong to a study of T-cell reconstitution after alpha-beta-depleted transplantation in children. The CDR3 covers 14 residues. The germline gives CDR1 LGHNT, CDR2 FRNRAP. V gave up 8 bases and J gave up 1 base; unmatched junction bases: 3.

This TCR was sampled from a human donor who donated a stem cell graft to a child with combined immunodeficiency. Here the sequenced sample was PBMCs from the stem cell graft donor, taken from the stem cell graft. V usage is TRBV12-5 and J usage is TRBJ2-3; 10 nucleotides align to TRBD2. CDR3 DNA: TGTGCTAGTAAAACTAGCGGGGGCACAGATACGCAGTATTTT. It is translated as CASKTSGGTDTQYF.